Listed below are T cell receptor beta chains from one sample, sequenced in a study of T cell responses to AZD1222 COVID-19 vaccine. Clones were sequenced by immunoSEQ multiplex PCR, and TCRdb holds only the in-frame ones, with some missing. The table shows around 130,000 clones, with over 85% occurring only once. The source material was peripheral blood, sampled 28 days after the second AZD1222 dose. These receptor sequences come from an adult who received the AZD1222 COVID-19 vaccine. Each CDR3 is given with its conserved first and last residue. D genes are given only for firm matches. Clone size is given for some rows only: seen once, a few or many times, or a class if the clone is expanded.

TRBV9	NA	NA	17	TRBJ1-2	TGTGCCAGCAGCGTAGGCCCCTATGGGCCTTCTAACTATGGCTACACCTTC	CASSVGPYGPSNYGYTF
TRBV6-5	NA	NA	14	TRBJ2-2	TGTGCCAGCAGTTACTCTGGTTTGGCCGGGGAGCTGTTTTTT	CASSYSGLAGELFF
TRBV20-1	NA	NA	12	TRBJ1-1	TGCAGTGCTAGTAGGGAGAACACTGAAGCTTTCTTT	CSASRENTEAFF
TRBV20-1	NA	NA	11	TRBJ1-2	TGCAGTGCTAGAGGGGGAGGGGGCTACACCTTC	CSARGGGGYTF
TRBV23-1	TRBD1	once	15	TRBJ2-7	TGCGCCAGCAGCCGGGGACAGGTGCGAAGCTACGAGCAGTACTTC	CASSRGQVRSYEQYF
TRBV21-1	NA	NA	14	TRBJ1-6	TGTGCCAGCAGCAAGGGACGAGGGAATTCACCCCTCCACTTT	CASSKGRGNSPLHF
TRBV12-5	NA	NA	14	TRBJ1-6	TGTGCTAGTGGTTTGGGGACGGTCGTCTCACCCCTCCACTTT	CASGLGTVVSPLHF
TRBV28	NA	NA	13	TRBJ1-2	TGTGCCAGCAGTCTATCGGGTTATAATGGCTACACCTTC	CASSLSGYNGYTF
TRBV7-9	NA	NA	12	TRBJ1-1	TGTGCCAGCAGCTTTGTGGGCGGGGAAGCTTTCTTT	CASSFVGGEAFF
TRBV19	NA	NA	14	TRBJ2-7	TGTGCCAGTAGTATGACAGTTGCTTCCTACGAGCAGTACTTC	CASSMTVASYEQYF
TRBV2	TRBD2	NA	16	TRBJ2-1	TGTGCCAGCAGCGAGACTGGGACTATCTCCTACAATGAGCAGTTCTTC	CASSETGTISYNEQFF
TRBV2	NA	NA	14	TRBJ1-4	TGTGCCAGCAGTGAGGGGGGAGGAGGACGAAAACTGTTTTTT	CASSEGGGGRKLFF
TRBV19	NA	NA	14	TRBJ1-2	TGTGCCAGTAGTAGGGGACTGGGGTCGGTTGGCTACACCTTC	CASSRGLGSVGYTF
TRBV4-3	NA	NA	15	TRBJ1-3	TGCGCCAGCAGCCAAGATGGGCGGGTCGGAAACACCATATATTTT	CASSQDGRVGNTIYF
TRBV7-6	NA	NA	15	TRBJ2-7	TGTGCCAGCAGCCTTAGTGATGGATTCGGGGCGAAGCAGTACTTC	CASSLSDGFGAKQYF
TRBV19	TRBD1	NA	14	TRBJ2-2	TGTGCCAGTAAGACCACAGGGGTCAGCGGGGAGCTGTTTTTT	CASKTTGVSGELFF
TRBV4-3	TRBD1	NA	15	TRBJ1-1	TGCGCCAGCAGCTCCGGGACAGGGATAAACACTGAAGCTTTCTTT	CASSSGTGINTEAFF
TRBV19	TRBD1	NA	14	TRBJ1-5	TGTGCCAGTAGCCATGACAGGGGGCTGCGGCCCCAGCATTTT	CASSHDRGLRPQHF
TRBV12-5	NA	NA	16	TRBJ2-3	TGTGCTAGTGGCAACTCGTTGGGGGCCGGCACAGATACGCAGTATTTT	CASGNSLGAGTDTQYF
TRBV2	TRBD1	once	15	TRBJ2-1	TGTGCCAGCGGCTCAGGACAGGGGGCTCGGAATGAGCAGTTCTTC	CASGSGQGARNEQFF
TRBV27	TRBD2	NA	16	TRBJ2-1	TGTGCCAGCAGTTTTCTTCTAGCGGGAGATTGGAATGAGCAGTTCTTC	CASSFLLAGDWNEQFF
TRBV20-1	NA	few	11	TRBJ1-1	TGCAGTGCCACCCCCGGGACTGAAGCTTTCTTT	CSATPGTEAFF
TRBV12-3/TRBV12-4	NA	NA	13	TRBJ2-2	TGTGCCAGCAGTTCGGTAGTACCCGGGGAGCTGTTTTTT	CASSSVVPGELFF
TRBV18	NA	NA	14	TRBJ1-4	TGTGCCAGCTCACAAGGGGTAGTCGGTGAAAAACTGTTTTTT	CASSQGVVGEKLFF
TRBV2	NA	NA	13	TRBJ2-5	TGTGCCAGCAGGGTCACTCTCGGAGAGACCCAGTACTTC	CASRVTLGETQYF
TRBV5-4	TRBD2	NA	19	TRBJ2-2	TGTGCCAGCAGCCGGGGCAGGGCTAGCGGGATTGTAGACACCGGGGAGCTGTTTTTT	CASSRGRASGIVDTGELFF